This TCR beta chain was captured in a study of identical twins. Study-wide results and limits: Beta out-of-frame sequences showed weaker excess twin sharing. The study reached conclusions through statistical analysis that was cross-sectional, not following the same donors. It was possible that invariant MAIT and iNKT cells partly confounded the zero-insertion analyses.

TCRdb recomputed calls from the 5' RACE reads with MiXCR, one row per CDR3 protein. The sample consists of 650,000 to 800,000 distinct CDR3 sequences, 8.5% to 9% of them appearing once. Germline V gene data show CDR1 as DFQATT and CDR2 as SNEGSKA (reference sequence). Trimming shortened V by 3 bases and J by 0 bases, and 13 bases separated the two germline ends. This CDR3 spans 15 amino acids. Worth noting for this clonotype: The antigen is unknown.

The sample was also linked to a second study, of yellow fever vaccine responses in identical twins. From that report: Reported findings indicate that twins' vaccine T cell responses seemed partially convergent, partially personalized.

Source material: PBMCs. V gene TRBV20-1 combines with J gene TRBJ2-3; D gene unclear. The receptor's source is a woman under 30 in good health. CDR3 region: CSASAAATSTDTQYF. CDR3 bases: TGCAGTGCTAGTGCGGCAGCGACTAGCACAGATACGCAGTATTTT.